This T cell receptor beta chain is drawn from a study of blood T cell repertoires in COVID-19. Study background: From T cells, B-cell-depleted T cells, or PBMCs came the material, which was cDNA or gDNA.

Sequencing was performed with immunoSEQ multiplex PCR; in TCRdb, only in-frame clones are kept and a portion is missing. The sample has fewer than 250,000 clones; about 91% are singletons. Trimming shortened V by 3 bases and J by 1 base, and 13 bases separated the two germline ends. Germline assignment: CDR1 SGHKS and CDR2 YYEKEE (reference sequence). CDR3 length equals 16 residues. The participants were between about 18 and 90 years old and came from 24 US areas. Participant-given clinical history determined each cohort assignment. This clonotype was obtained from a woman between 25 and 40 years old with acute COVID-19. Sequenced: PBMCs or T cells enriched from blood (not recorded which). The chain uses TRBV5-5 and TRBJ1-4, with D hard to call. CDR3 in DNA: TGTGCCAGCAGCTCCCCGTCCCGGGGAACTAATGAAAAACTGTTTTTT. This translates into CASSSPSRGTNEKLFF. The variable domain in full, with the rest retrieved from reference TRBV5-5 and TRBJ1-4, is DAGVTQSPTHLIKTRGQQVTLRCSPISGHKSVSWYQQVLGQGPQFIFQYYEKEERGRGNFPDRFSARQFPNYSSELNVNALLLGDSALYLCASSSPSRGTNEKLFFGSGTQLSVL.